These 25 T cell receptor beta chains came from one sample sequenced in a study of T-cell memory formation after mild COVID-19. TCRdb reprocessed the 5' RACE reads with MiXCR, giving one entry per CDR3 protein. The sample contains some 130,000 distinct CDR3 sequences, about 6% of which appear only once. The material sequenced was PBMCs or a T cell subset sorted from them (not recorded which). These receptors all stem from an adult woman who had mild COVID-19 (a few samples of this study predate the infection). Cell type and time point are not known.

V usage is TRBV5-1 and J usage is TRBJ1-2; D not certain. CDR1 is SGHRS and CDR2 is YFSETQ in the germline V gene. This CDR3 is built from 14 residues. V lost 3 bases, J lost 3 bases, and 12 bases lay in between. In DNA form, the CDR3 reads TGCGCCAGCAGCTCGGACTCAAGCGACTATGGCTACACCTTC. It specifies CASSSDSSDYGYTF.

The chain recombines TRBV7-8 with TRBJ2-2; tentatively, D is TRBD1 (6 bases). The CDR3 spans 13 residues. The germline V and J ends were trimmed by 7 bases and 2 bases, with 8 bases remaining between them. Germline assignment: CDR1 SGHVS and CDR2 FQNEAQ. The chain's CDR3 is CASIQGNTGELFF. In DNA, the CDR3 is TGTGCCAGCATACAGGGCAACACCGGGGAGCTGTTTTTT.

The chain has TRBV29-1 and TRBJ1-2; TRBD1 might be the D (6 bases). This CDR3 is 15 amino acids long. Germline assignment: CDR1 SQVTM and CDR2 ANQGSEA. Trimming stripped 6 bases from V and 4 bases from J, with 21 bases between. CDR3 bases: TGCAGCGTCGCGGGCGTTCCTGACAGGATCTATGGCTACACCTTC. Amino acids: CSVAGVPDRIYGYTF.

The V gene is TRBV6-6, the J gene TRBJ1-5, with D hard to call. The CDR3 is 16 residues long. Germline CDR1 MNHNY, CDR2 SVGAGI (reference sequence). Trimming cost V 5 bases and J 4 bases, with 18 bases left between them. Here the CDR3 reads CASSRVEASLNQPQHF. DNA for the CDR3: TGTGCCAGCAGTCGCGTCGAGGCCAGTCTAAATCAGCCCCAGCATTTT.

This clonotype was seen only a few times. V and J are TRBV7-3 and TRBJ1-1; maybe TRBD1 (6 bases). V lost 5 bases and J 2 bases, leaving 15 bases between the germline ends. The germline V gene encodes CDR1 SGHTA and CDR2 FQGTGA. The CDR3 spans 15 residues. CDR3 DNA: TGTGCCAGCAGCCCTCGGGGACACGTTAACACTGAAGCTTTCTTT. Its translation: CASSPRGHVNTEAFF.

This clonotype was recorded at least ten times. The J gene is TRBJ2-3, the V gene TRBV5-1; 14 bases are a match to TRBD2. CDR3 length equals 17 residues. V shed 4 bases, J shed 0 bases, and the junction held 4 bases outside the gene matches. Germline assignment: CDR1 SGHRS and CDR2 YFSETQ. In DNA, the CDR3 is TGCGCCAGCAGCCTGGGACTAGCGGGAGCTAGCACAGATACGCAGTATTTT. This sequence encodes CASSLGLAGASTDTQYF.

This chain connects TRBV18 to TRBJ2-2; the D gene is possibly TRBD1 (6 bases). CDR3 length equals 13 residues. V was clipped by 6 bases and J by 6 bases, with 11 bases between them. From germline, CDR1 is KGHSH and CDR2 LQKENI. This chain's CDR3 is CASSNQGSGELFF. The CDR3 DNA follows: TGTGCCAGCTCGAACCAGGGGTCCGGGGAGCTGTTTTTT.

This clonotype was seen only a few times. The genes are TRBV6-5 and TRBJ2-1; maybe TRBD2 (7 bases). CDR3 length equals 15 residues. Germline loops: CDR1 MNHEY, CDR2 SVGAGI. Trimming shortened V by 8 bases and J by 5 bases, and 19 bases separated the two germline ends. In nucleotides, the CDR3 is TGTGCCAGCGGCTTTAGGGGGGGGGCCCACAATGAGCAGTTCTTC. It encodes CASGFRGGAHNEQFF.

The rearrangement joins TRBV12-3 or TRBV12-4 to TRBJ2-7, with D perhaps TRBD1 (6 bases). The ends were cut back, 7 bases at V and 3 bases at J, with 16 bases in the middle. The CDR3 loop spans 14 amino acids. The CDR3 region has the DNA TGTGCCAGCACCCCGGGGCGAGGGGGCTACGAGCAGTACTTC. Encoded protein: CASTPGRGGYEQYF.

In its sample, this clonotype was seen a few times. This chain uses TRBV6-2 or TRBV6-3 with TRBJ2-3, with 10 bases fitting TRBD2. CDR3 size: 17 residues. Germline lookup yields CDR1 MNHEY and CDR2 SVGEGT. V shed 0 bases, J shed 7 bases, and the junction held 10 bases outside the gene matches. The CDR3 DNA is TGTGCCAGCAGTTACTCGACCCTAGCGGGAGTGAGAAATACGCAGTATTTT. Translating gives CASSYSTLAGVRNTQYF.

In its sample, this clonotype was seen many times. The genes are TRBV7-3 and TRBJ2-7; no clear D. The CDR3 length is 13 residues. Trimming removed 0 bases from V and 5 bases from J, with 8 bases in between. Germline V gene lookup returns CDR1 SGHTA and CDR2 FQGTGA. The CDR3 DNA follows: TGTGCCAGCAGCTTAACTCACCTCGACGAGCAGTACTTC. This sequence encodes CASSLTHLDEQYF.

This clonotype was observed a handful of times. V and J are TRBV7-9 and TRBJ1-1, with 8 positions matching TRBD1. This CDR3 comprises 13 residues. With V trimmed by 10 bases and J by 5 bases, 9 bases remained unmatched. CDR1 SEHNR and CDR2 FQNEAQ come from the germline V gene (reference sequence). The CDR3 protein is CATLRQGRTEAFF. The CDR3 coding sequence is TGTGCCACCCTCCGACAGGGGCGGACTGAAGCTTTCTTT.

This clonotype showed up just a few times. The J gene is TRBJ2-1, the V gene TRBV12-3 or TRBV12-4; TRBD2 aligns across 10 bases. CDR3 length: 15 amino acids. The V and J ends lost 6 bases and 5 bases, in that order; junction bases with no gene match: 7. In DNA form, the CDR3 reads TGTGCCAGCAGGTATACTAGCGGGGTCCACAATGAGCAGTTCTTC. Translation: CASRYTSGVHNEQFF.

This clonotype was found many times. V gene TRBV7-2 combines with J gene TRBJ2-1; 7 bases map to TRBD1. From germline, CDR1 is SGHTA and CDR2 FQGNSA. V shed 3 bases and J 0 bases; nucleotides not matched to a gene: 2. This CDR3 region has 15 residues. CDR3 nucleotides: TGTGCCAGCAGCTTCGACAGGGACTCCTACAATGAGCAGTTCTTC. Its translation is CASSFDRDSYNEQFF.

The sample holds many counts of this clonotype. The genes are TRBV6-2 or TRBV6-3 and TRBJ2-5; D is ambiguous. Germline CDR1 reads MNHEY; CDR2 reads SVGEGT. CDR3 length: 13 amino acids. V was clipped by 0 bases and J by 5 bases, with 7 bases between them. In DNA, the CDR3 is TGTGCCAGCAGTTACTCGATCTCGGAGACCCAGTACTTC. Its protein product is CASSYSISETQYF.

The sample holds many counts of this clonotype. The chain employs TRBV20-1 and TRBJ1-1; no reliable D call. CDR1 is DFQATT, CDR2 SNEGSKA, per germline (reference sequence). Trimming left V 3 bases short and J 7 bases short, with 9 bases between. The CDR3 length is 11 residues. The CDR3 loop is CSARRANEAFF. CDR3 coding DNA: TGCAGTGCTAGGCGCGCTAATGAAGCTTTCTTT.

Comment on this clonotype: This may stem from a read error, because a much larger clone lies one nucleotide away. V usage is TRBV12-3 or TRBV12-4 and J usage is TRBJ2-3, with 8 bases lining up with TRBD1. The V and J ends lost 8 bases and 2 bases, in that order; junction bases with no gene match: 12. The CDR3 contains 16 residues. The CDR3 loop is CASGPTGGRPTDTQYF. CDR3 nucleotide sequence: TGTGCCAGCGGGCCAACAGGGGGTCGACCCACAGATACGCAGTATTTT.

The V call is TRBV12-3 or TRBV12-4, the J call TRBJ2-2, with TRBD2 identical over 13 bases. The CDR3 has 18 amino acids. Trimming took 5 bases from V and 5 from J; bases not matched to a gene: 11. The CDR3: CASSAATGLAGETGELFF. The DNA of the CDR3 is TGTGCCAGCAGTGCCGCCACCGGACTAGCGGGAGAAACCGGGGAGCTGTTTTTT.

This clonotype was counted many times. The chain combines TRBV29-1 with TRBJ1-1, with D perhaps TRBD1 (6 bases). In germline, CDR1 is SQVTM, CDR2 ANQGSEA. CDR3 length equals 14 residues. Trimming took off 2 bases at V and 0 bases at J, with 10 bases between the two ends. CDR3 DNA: TGCAGCGTTGAATGGCAGGGGATGAACACTGAAGCTTTCTTT. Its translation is CSVEWQGMNTEAFF.

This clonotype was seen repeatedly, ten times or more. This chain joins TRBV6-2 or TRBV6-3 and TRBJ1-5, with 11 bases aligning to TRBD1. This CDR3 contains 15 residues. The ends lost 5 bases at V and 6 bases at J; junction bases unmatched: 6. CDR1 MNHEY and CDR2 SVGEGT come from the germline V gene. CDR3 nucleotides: TGTGCCAGCAGTACCCGGACAGGGGGCGGTCAGCCCCAGCATTTT. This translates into CASSTRTGGGQPQHF.

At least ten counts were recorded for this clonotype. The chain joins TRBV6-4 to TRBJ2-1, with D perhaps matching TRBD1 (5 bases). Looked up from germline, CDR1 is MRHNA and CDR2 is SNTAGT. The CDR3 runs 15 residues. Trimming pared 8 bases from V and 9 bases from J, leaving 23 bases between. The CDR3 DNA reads TGTGCCAGCTCCCAAGATGGGCTAAATCAGGGTGAGCAGTTCTTC. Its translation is CASSQDGLNQGEQFF.

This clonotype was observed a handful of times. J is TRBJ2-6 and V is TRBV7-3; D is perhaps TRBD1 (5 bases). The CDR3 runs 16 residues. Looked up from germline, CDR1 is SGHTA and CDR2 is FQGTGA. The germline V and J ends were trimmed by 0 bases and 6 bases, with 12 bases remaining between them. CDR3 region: CASSLTGQLQANVLTF. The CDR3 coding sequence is TGTGCCAGCAGCTTAACGGGGCAATTGCAGGCCAACGTCCTGACTTTC.

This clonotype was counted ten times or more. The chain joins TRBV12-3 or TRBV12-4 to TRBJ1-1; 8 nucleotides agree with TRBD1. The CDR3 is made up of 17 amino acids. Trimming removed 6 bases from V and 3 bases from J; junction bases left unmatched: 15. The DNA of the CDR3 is TGTGCCAGCAGCCATACCGGGACAGGCAGCGGCTACACTGAAGCTTTCTTT. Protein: CASSHTGTGSGYTEAFF.

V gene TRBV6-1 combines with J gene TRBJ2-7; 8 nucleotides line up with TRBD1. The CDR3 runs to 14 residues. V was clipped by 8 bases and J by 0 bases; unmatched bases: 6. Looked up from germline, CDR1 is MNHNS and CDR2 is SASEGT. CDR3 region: CASSRTGISYEQYF. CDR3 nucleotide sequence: TGTGCCAGCTCCAGGACAGGGATCTCCTACGAGCAGTACTTC.

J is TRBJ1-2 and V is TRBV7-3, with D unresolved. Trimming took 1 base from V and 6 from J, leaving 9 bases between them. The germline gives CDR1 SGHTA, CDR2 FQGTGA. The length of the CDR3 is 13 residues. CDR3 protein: CASSLMQMDGYTF. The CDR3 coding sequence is TGTGCCAGCAGCTTAATGCAGATGGATGGCTACACCTTC.